This T cell receptor (beta chain) is from a study of blood T cell repertoires in COVID-19. Study-level background: Samples of COVID-19 (acute and convalescent) were obtained from the United States, Italy and Spain.

The germline CDR1 and CDR2 sequences are SGDLS and YYNGEE. V was clipped by 4 bases and J by 8 bases, with 23 bases between them. The CDR3 spans 16 residues. Authors' data handling: Quantification of nucleated cells was approximated via reference gene primer amplification. The assay was immunoSEQ multiplex PCR, and TCRdb's table has in-frame clones only and misses some. The DNA gave D and trimming, while V, J and clone size come from that table. Altogether some 150,000 clones are present, more than 80% being singletons, with the ten largest covering roughly 3%. The receptor comes from an older woman with active COVID-19. The specimen was peripheral blood. The chain employs TRBV9 and TRBJ2-3; perhaps TRBD2 as D (5 bases). In nucleotides, the CDR3 is TGTGCCAGCAGCCCCGCCCCCGAGGGCGAAGTCGGTACGCAGTATTTT. It is translated as CASSPAPEGEVGTQYF.